Each of the 10 T cell receptor beta chains below was sequenced from the same sample in a study of cytomegalovirus exposure and HLA in healthy donors. PCR involved 60 Vbeta and 13 Jbeta primers. The assay was immunoSEQ multiplex PCR, and TCRdb's table has in-frame clones only and misses some. The table for this sample gives some 150,000 clones. Sequenced: PBMCs. The source of these receptors is a young woman in good health and CMV-seronegative.

The gene calls are TRBV19 and TRBJ2-1, with a possible D match to TRBD2 (5 bases). Per the germline V gene, CDR1 is LNHDA and CDR2 is SQIVND (reference sequence). This CDR3 region has 13 residues. The germline V and J ends were trimmed by 7 bases and 4 bases, with 11 bases remaining between them. The CDR3 is CASMVREYNEQFF. The CDR3 DNA reads TGTGCCAGTATGGTTCGGGAATACAATGAGCAGTTCTTC.

This chain connects TRBV6-5 to TRBJ1-1; a weak D match, TRBD1 (5 bases). Germline CDR1 reads MNHEY; CDR2 reads SVGAGI. The CDR3 is 14 residues long. The V and J ends lost 7 bases and 0 bases respectively, with 12 bases between them. This chain's CDR3 is CASKFSGLNTEAFF. The CDR3, as DNA: TGTGCCAGCAAGTTTTCAGGGCTGAACACTGAAGCTTTCTTT.

This chain joins TRBV5-4 and TRBJ2-2; D might be TRBD1 (6 bases). V was cut by 0 bases and J by 0 bases, with 9 bases left in between. The CDR3 is made up of 16 amino acids. CDR1 and CDR2 (germline): SGHNT, YYREEE (reference sequence). Here the CDR3 DNA reads TGTGCCAGCAGCTTGGTGGGGGCACCGAACACCGGGGAGCTGTTTTTT. This gives the protein CASSLVGAPNTGELFF.

This chain connects TRBV7-3 to TRBJ2-3, with D possibly being TRBD2 (6 bases). Germline CDR1 reads SGHTA; CDR2 reads FQGTGA. This CDR3 is 15 amino acids long. The V end was cut by 5 bases, the J end by 2 bases, with 14 bases between. The CDR3 DNA sequence: TGTGCCAGCAGCAATAGCGGAGGAAACACAGATACGCAGTATTTT. Translated: CASSNSGGNTDTQYF.

Notes on this clone: Additional DNA sequences in this sample encode the identical CDR3. The rearrangement uses TRBV7-2 and TRBJ2-5, with 7 bases that match TRBD1. Trimming took 4 bases from V and 2 from J; bases not matched to a gene: 4. The CDR3 is 14 residues long. The germline gives CDR1 SGHTA, CDR2 FQGNSA. For the CDR3, the DNA is TGTGCCAGCAGCTCGCGGACAGGACAAGAGACCCAGTACTTC. This sequence encodes CASSSRTGQETQYF.

The chain recombines TRBV6-1 with TRBJ2-5; 9 nucleotides match TRBD2. This CDR3 spans 14 amino acids. The ends lost 8 bases at V and 4 bases at J; junction bases unmatched: 8. Germline CDR1 and CDR2: MNHNS and SASEGT. The CDR3 loop is CASGLAGARETQYF. The DNA of the CDR3 is TGTGCCAGCGGCTTAGCGGGAGCTAGAGAGACCCAGTACTTC.

The chain couples TRBV5-6 to TRBJ1-2; D is unresolved. The CDR3 is 13 residues long. The V gene's germline CDR1 is SGHDT and CDR2 YYEEEE. V dropped 4 bases and J dropped 8 bases, with 15 bases sitting between them. This CDR3 is CASSRRRTVGYTF. Written as DNA, the CDR3 is TGTGCCAGCAGCCGCCGACGGACTGTGGGCTACACCTTC.

This chain joins TRBV30 and TRBJ1-5; D is uncertain. Trimming took off 2 bases at V and 1 base at J, with 9 bases between the two ends. Germline V gene sequence: CDR1 GTSNPN, CDR2 SVGIG (reference sequence). The CDR3 has 14 residues. CDR3 sequence (DNA): TGTGCCTGGAGTTGGAGTGGGAGCAATCAGCCCCAGCATTTT. Amino acid sequence: CAWSWSGSNQPQHF.

The chain recombines TRBV6-6 with TRBJ2-7; 7 bases agree with TRBD1. V lost 5 bases, J lost 4 bases, and 11 bases stayed unmatched. The CDR3 spans 15 residues. Germline V gives CDR1 MNHNY, CDR2 SVGAGI (reference sequence). The CDR3 here is CASSPPGQMLYEQYF. CDR3 nucleotide sequence: TGTGCCAGCAGTCCCCCGGGACAGATGCTATACGAGCAGTACTTC.

This rearrangement joins TRBV9 to TRBJ1-1; D call uncertain. The length of the CDR3 is 15 residues. V lost 2 bases to trimming and J lost 1 base, with 12 bases between them. CDR1 and CDR2 (germline): SGDLS, YYNGEE. The CDR3 bases are TGTGCCAGCAGCGTCGGGAGTCGCCGGAACACTGAAGCTTTCTTT. It yields the protein CASSVGSRRNTEAFF.